The 11 T cell receptor beta chains presented below share a single source sample, sequenced in a study of cytomegalovirus exposure and HLA in healthy donors. It was with 60 Vbeta and 13 Jbeta primers that the PCR ran. Produced via immunoSEQ multiplex PCR; TCRdb's table is partial and in-frame only. This sample has over 100,000 clones, with roughly 76% found just once. Sequenced: PBMCs. The receptors come from a woman aged 50 to 60 in good health and CMV-seropositive.

The chain combines TRBV6-5 with TRBJ2-7, with 11 bases matching TRBD1. Germline assignment: CDR1 MNHEY and CDR2 SVGAGI. The CDR3 length is 13 residues. The trim removed 7 bases at V and 5 bases at J, leaving 4 bases unmatched. The DNA for the CDR3 is TGTGCCAGCAAGGACAGGGGGCTGGACGAGCAGTACTTC. It is translated as CASKDRGLDEQYF.

The rearrangement links TRBV6-5 to TRBJ1-2; 10 bases map to TRBD1. This CDR3 has 15 residues. The V and J ends lost 2 bases and 4 bases, in that order; junction bases with no gene match: 4. The germline gives CDR1 MNHEY, CDR2 SVGAGI. The CDR3 region has the DNA TGTGCCAGCAGTTACGACAGGACAGGGGGCTATGGCTACACCTTC. It yields the protein CASSYDRTGGYGYTF.

The chain has TRBV5-4 and TRBJ2-5, with D tentatively TRBD1 (6 bases). CDR1 and CDR2 from the germline V gene are SGHNT and YYREEE (reference sequence). The CDR3 spans 15 residues. The V and J ends lost 1 base and 5 bases respectively, with 15 bases between them. CDR3 DNA sequence: TGTGCCAGCAGCTTGCCCTATCAGGGGCGGGAGACCCAGTACTTC. Its protein is CASSLPYQGRETQYF.

The genes are TRBV7-9 and TRBJ2-7, with 8 bases aligning to TRBD2. The CDR3 loop spans 14 amino acids. CDR1 and CDR2 from the germline V gene are SEHNR and FQNEAQ (reference sequence). The trim removed 5 bases at V and 9 bases at J, leaving 12 bases unmatched. CDR3 residues: CASSPHGGAGAQYF. The CDR3, as DNA: TGTGCCAGCAGCCCCCACGGGGGGGCAGGCGCGCAGTACTTC.

This clone was found a few times. The chain joins TRBV5-1 to TRBJ2-2; D remains unclear. The CDR3 has 15 residues. The ends were cut back, 4 bases at V and 3 bases at J, with 13 bases in the middle. Germline V gene lookup returns CDR1 SGHRS and CDR2 YFSETQ. The CDR3 nucleotides are TGCGCCAGCAGCCGTTCTTACCGGGACACCGGGGAGCTGTTTTTT. This sequence encodes CASSRSYRDTGELFF. The full variable domain, its missing parts supplied by reference TRBV5-1 and TRBJ2-2, is KAGVTQTPRYLIKTRGQQVTLSCSPISGHRSVSWYQQTPGQGLQFLFEYFSETQRNKGNFPGRFSGRQFSNSRSEMNVSTLELGDSALYLCASSRSYRDTGELFFGEGSRLTVL.

The chain has TRBV20-1 and TRBJ1-1, with a tentative D call TRBD1 (6 bases). CDR3 length: 11 amino acids. Germline V gene lookup returns CDR1 DFQATT and CDR2 SNEGSKA (reference sequence). The ends were cut back, 7 bases at V and 8 bases at J, with 14 bases in the middle. DNA for the CDR3: TGCAGTGTTCCCGGGACATTCGAAGCTTTCTTT. Translated, it gives CSVPGTFEAFF.

This clone has only one observation. The chain is built from TRBV21-1 and TRBJ2-7; TRBD1, the table's D call, lacks a check against the DNA. TRBV21-1 constitutes a pseudogene. The CDR3 extends over 17 amino acids. The CDR3 reads CASSKGRAVTRSYEQYF. The CDR3 DNA reads as TGTGCCAGCAGCAAGGGCAGGGCGGTGACGAGGTCCTACGAGCAGTACTTC.

The chain links TRBV7-6 to TRBJ2-7; 11 nucleotides align to TRBD1. Germline V CDR1 and CDR2: SGHVS, FNYEAQ. V shed 6 bases and J 2 bases; nucleotides not matched to a gene: 3. The CDR3 extends over 14 amino acids. The CDR3 DNA is TGTGCCAGCAGTCCGGACAGGGGGCCCTACGAGCAGTACTTC. Translation: CASSPDRGPYEQYF.

V gene TRBV19 combines with J gene TRBJ1-2, with 9 positions matching TRBD1. Trimming at V came to 6 bases and at J to 4 bases, leaving 6 bases not matched to a gene. The CDR3 has 14 amino acids. Germline V gives CDR1 LNHDA, CDR2 SQIVND (reference sequence). The CDR3, as DNA: TGTGCCAGTAGCACAGGGGGCTGGGGCTATGGCTACACCTTC. Its translation: CASSTGGWGYGYTF.

The V gene is TRBV7-2, the J gene TRBJ2-1; TRBD1 might be the D (7 bases). Trimming removed 5 bases at V and 7 bases at J, with 9 bases between. CDR1 and CDR2 (germline): SGHTA, FQGNSA. This CDR3 contains 12 residues. As DNA, the CDR3 is TGTGCCAGCAGCCCAGGGGGGAATGAGCAGTTCTTC. It specifies CASSPGGNEQFF. The full variable domain, with the rest looked up from reference TRBV7-2 and TRBJ2-1, is GAGVSQSPSNKVTEKGKDVELRCDPISGHTALYWYRQSLGQGLEFLIYFQGNSAPDKSGLPSDRFSAERTGGSVSTLTIQRTQQEDSAVYLCASSPGGNEQFFGPGTRLTVL.

The V and J genes are TRBV19 and TRBJ1-5, with 11 positions matching TRBD1. This CDR3 region has 15 residues. Germline V gene sequence: CDR1 LNHDA, CDR2 SQIVND (reference sequence). With V trimmed by 4 bases and J by 8 bases, 7 bases remained unmatched. CDR3 coding DNA: TGTGCCAGTAGTAATACCGGGACAGGGGGAGAGCCCCAGCATTTT. Translating it yields CASSNTGTGGEPQHF.